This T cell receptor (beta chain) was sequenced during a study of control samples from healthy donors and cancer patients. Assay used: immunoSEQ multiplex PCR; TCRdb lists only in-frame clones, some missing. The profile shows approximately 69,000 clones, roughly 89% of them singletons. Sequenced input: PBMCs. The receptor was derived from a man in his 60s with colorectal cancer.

CDR3 nucleotides: TGCGCCAGCAGCCAAGTTGACAGGGTCGGAAACACCATATATTTT. Residues: CASSQVDRVGNTIYF. The chain is built from TRBV4-1 and TRBJ1-3, with 7 bases identical to TRBD1. CDR3 length: 15 amino acids. Germline trimming cut 1 base from V and 4 bases from J; bases unmatched to any gene: 4. CDR1 and CDR2 (germline): MGHRA, YSYEKL.